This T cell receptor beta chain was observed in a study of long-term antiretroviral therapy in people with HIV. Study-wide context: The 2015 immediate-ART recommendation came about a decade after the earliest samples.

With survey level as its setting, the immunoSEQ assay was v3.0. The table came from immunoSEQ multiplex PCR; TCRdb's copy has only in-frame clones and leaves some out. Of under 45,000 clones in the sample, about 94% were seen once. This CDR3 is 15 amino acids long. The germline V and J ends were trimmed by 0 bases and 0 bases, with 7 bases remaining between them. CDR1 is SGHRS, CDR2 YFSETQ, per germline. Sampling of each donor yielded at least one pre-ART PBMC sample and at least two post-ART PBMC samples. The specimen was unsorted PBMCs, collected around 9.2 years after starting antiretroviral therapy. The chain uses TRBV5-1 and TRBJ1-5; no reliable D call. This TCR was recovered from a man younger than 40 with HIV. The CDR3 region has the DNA TGCGCCAGCAGCTTGGGGGATTTTAGCAATCAGCCCCAGCATTTT. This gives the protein CASSLGDFSNQPQHF.